Listed below are T cell receptor beta chains from one sample, sequenced in a study of blood T cell repertoires in COVID-19. Produced via immunoSEQ multiplex PCR; TCRdb's table is partial and in-frame only. The sample consists of about 120,000 clones, about 87% of them appearing once. The specimen was peripheral blood. These TCRs come from a woman in her 70s with acute or convalescent COVID-19. The CDR3 runs from the conserved cysteine through the conserved F or W. The D gene is left open where the match is weak. Clone size is given for some rows only: seen once, a few or many times, or a class if the clone is expanded.

cdr3_aa | cdr3_nt | d_call | v_call | clone_size | j_call
CASRKDRGTDTQYF | TGTGCCAGCAGGAAGGACAGGGGCACAGATACGCAGTATTTT | TRBD1 | TRBV28 | . | TRBJ2-3
CASSKLQAGGNNEQFF | TGTGCCAGCAGCAAACTACAAGCGGGGGGGAACAATGAGCAGTTCTTC | . | TRBV21-1 | . | TRBJ2-1
CSVVTPGQRSYEQYF | TGCAGCGTTGTCACCCCGGGACAGAGGTCCTACGAGCAGTACTTC | TRBD1 | TRBV29-1 | . | TRBJ2-7
CAISERLAGQETQYF | TGTGCCATCAGTGAGAGGCTAGCGGGACAAGAGACCCAGTACTTC | TRBD2 | TRBV10-3 | . | TRBJ2-5
CASSPSLAGSLFF | TGTGCCAGCAGTCCTTCACTAGCGGGGTCCCTGTTCTTC | TRBD2 | TRBV9 | once | TRBJ2-1
CASSPGTGTPPLHF | TGTGCCAGCAGCCCCGGGACAGGGACACCACCCCTCCACTTT | TRBD1 | TRBV6-5 | . | TRBJ1-6
CASSRGQASGNTIYF | TGTGCCAGCAGTAGGGGACAGGCCTCTGGAAACACCATATATTTT | TRBD1 | TRBV28 | . | TRBJ1-3
CASSQPNRGPESGYTF | TGCGCCAGCAGCCAACCTAACAGGGGGCCTGAGAGCGGCTACACCTTC | TRBD1 | TRBV4-1 | once | TRBJ1-2
CASSSGQFTGELFF | TGTGCCAGCAGTTCGGGACAGTTCACCGGGGAGCTGTTTTTT | TRBD1 | TRBV28 | . | TRBJ2-2
CASSLIAGTALYEQYF | TGTGCCAGCAGCCTAATAGCCGGGACAGCCCTCTACGAGCAGTACTTC | TRBD1 | TRBV5-5 | . | TRBJ2-7
CASSLPPSGNTGELFF | TGTGCCAGCAGCTTACCCCCCTCGGGGAACACCGGGGAGCTGTTTTTT | . | TRBV7-9 | . | TRBJ2-2
CAWSVFGGNEKLFF | TGTGCCTGGAGTGTATTCGGGGGTAATGAAAAACTGTTTTTT | . | TRBV30 | . | TRBJ1-4
CASSPSRSPIWAQYF | TGTGCCAGCAGTCCCTCCCGCTCACCGATTTGGGCGCAGTACTTC | . | TRBV6-5 | . | TRBJ2-7
CASSRGPNEKLFF | TGCGCCAGCAGCCGCGGCCCTAATGAAAAACTGTTTTTT | . | TRBV4-1 | once | TRBJ1-4
CAIPRGAYEQYF | TGTGCCATTCCACGGGGGGCCTACGAGCAGTACTTC | TRBD2 | TRBV24-1 | . | TRBJ2-7
CASSEAHGAEETQYF | TGTGCCAGCAGTGAAGCTCATGGGGCCGAGGAGACCCAGTACTTC | . | TRBV2 | . | TRBJ2-5
CASSLGQGTTNEKLFF | TGCGCCAGCAGCTTGGGACAGGGGACTACTAATGAAAAACTGTTTTTT | TRBD1 | TRBV5-1 | . | TRBJ1-4
CASSPSGQSTEAFF | TGTGCCAGCTCACCATCCGGACAGTCAACTGAAGCTTTCTTT | . | TRBV18 | . | TRBJ1-1
CATSEPGTGFYNEQFF | TGTGCCACCAGTGAACCCGGGACAGGGTTCTACAATGAGCAGTTCTTC | TRBD1 | TRBV24-1 | . | TRBJ2-1
CATSRVNKEYYGYTF | TGTGCCACCAGCAGAGTAAATAAGGAGTACTATGGCTACACCTTC | . | TRBV15 | . | TRBJ1-2
CASIPRTHKQSTDTQYF | TGTGCCAGCATACCCCGAACCCACAAACAAAGCACAGATACGCAGTATTTT | . | TRBV27 | . | TRBJ2-3
CASSHNRESTEAFF | TGTGCCAGCAGCCATAACAGGGAAAGCACTGAAGCTTTCTTT | . | TRBV3-1/TRBV3-2 | . | TRBJ1-1
CASSGWPPHSQPQHF | TGTGCCAGCAGCGGCTGGCCCCCTCATTCTCAGCCCCAGCATTTT | . | TRBV5-6 | . | TRBJ1-5
CASSNGQAYGYTF | TGCGCCAGCAGCAACGGACAAGCCTATGGCTACACCTTC | . | TRBV5-1 | once | TRBJ1-2
CASSYSREREAFF | TGTGCCAGCAGTTACTCTCGAGAGCGTGAAGCTTTCTTT | . | TRBV6-6 | . | TRBJ1-1
CASSLGRNYGYTF | TGTGCCAGCAGTTTGGGCAGAAACTATGGCTACACCTTC | . | TRBV12-3/TRBV12-4 | . | TRBJ1-2
CATSDYRDQPQHF | TGTGCCACCAGTGATTACAGGGATCAGCCCCAGCATTTT | . | TRBV24-1 | . | TRBJ1-5
CASSLRTDSPLHF | TGTGCCAGCAGCTTAAGGACAGATTCACCCCTCCACTTT | . | TRBV11-2 | . | TRBJ1-6
CSVRPRQATYEQYF | TGCAGCGTCCGCCCCCGACAGGCAACCTACGAGCAGTACTTC | . | TRBV29-1 | . | TRBJ2-7
CASSRGPGTGPPGENGYTF | TGTGCCAGCTCTCGTGGCCCCGGGACAGGCCCGCCGGGGGAGAATGGCTACACCTTC | TRBD1 | TRBV5-4 | . | TRBJ1-2
CASSSPAATNTGELFF | TGCGCCAGCAGCTCACCCGCCGCTACGAACACCGGGGAGCTGTTTTTT | . | TRBV5-1 | . | TRBJ2-2
CASSIGGGNEKLFF | TGTGCCAGTAGTATCGGCGGGGGTAATGAAAAACTGTTTTTT | . | TRBV19 | . | TRBJ1-4
CASSVQGNSPLHF | TGCGCCAGCAGTGTCCAGGGTAATTCACCCCTCCACTTT | . | TRBV10-1 | . | TRBJ1-6
CASSQGLGQPQHF | TGTGCCAGCAGCCAAGGACTCGGTCAGCCCCAGCATTTT | . | TRBV2 | . | TRBJ1-5
CATAQLTVNTEAFF | TGTGCCACCGCCCAGCTAACAGTTAACACTGAAGCTTTCTTT | . | TRBV2 | . | TRBJ1-1
CATSDPGQASAGYTF | TGTGCCACCAGTGACCCTGGACAAGCCTCGGCTGGCTACACCTTC | . | TRBV24-1 | few | TRBJ1-2
CASRTGSNQPQHF | TGTGCCAGCAGAACAGGGTCCAATCAGCCCCAGCATTTT | . | TRBV28 | . | TRBJ1-5
CASSPALTSGGAGTGTDTQYF | TGCGCCAGCAGCCCGGCCTTAACTAGCGGGGGGGCCGGAACCGGCACAGATACGCAGTATTTT | TRBD2 | TRBV5-1 | . | TRBJ2-3
CAIRTSPDEQFF | TGTGCCATCAGGACTAGCCCCGATGAGCAGTTCTTC | TRBD2 | TRBV10-3 | . | TRBJ2-1
CASRETRVEMGYGYTF | TGCGCCAGCCGGGAGACACGGGTTGAGATGGGCTATGGCTACACCTTC | . | TRBV4-1 | few | TRBJ1-2
CASSFTESNYGYTF | TGTGCCAGCAGCTTTACAGAATCTAACTATGGCTACACCTTC | . | TRBV5-4 | once | TRBJ1-2
CATWTGHGYTF | TGTGCCACCTGGACAGGGCATGGCTACACCTTC | TRBD1 | TRBV24-1 | . | TRBJ1-2
CASSHIGTSEGLTDTQYF | TGCGCCAGCAGCCATATCGGTACTAGCGAGGGGCTCACAGATACGCAGTATTTT | TRBD2 | TRBV4-1 | . | TRBJ2-3
CASSSPQGAYNEQFF | TGCGCCAGCAGCTCCCCACAGGGGGCCTACAATGAGCAGTTCTTC | TRBD1 | TRBV5-1 | . | TRBJ2-1
CASKLGTGLKRNTEAFF | TGTGCCAGTAAGTTGGGGACAGGTCTTAAACGGAACACTGAAGCTTTCTTT | TRBD1 | TRBV19 | . | TRBJ1-1
CASSPSGQYEQYF | TGTGCCAGCAGCCCATCGGGACAGTACGAGCAGTACTTC | TRBD1 | TRBV11-3 | . | TRBJ2-7